This TCR beta chain appears in the sequencing data of a study of OX40 agonist ivuxolimab in advanced cancers. About the study: Patients took ivuxolimab, an agonistic anti-OX40 (CD134) antibody. Regarding the study as a whole: No antigen was identified for the clonally expanded peripheral T cells. On average, a greater number of expanded clones characterised CD8+ T cells relative to CD4+.

Repertoires were generated with immunoSEQ multiplex PCR, while TCRdb's copy carries only in-frame clones and drops some. The table lists tens of thousands of clones, 88% of them singletons. CDR1 and CDR2 (germline): MNHNS, SASEGT. The ends lost 3 bases at V and 6 bases at J; junction bases unmatched: 4. The CDR3 sequence is 14 residues long. Systemic immunosuppression or a history of autoimmune disease excluded patients. On this clone: Its antigen is still unknown.

The sequencing here drew on CD4+ or CD8+ T cells sorted from blood, taken in a trial of the OX40 agonist ivuxolimab. The chain couples TRBV6-1 to TRBJ1-5; 8 bases match TRBD1. The source of this sequence is an adult with an advanced solid tumor such as melanoma, head and neck, liver or kidney cancer. The CDR3 nucleotides are TGTGCCAGCAGTGATTCAGGGGGCCTTCAGCCCCAGCATTTT. Amino acids: CASSDSGGLQPQHF.